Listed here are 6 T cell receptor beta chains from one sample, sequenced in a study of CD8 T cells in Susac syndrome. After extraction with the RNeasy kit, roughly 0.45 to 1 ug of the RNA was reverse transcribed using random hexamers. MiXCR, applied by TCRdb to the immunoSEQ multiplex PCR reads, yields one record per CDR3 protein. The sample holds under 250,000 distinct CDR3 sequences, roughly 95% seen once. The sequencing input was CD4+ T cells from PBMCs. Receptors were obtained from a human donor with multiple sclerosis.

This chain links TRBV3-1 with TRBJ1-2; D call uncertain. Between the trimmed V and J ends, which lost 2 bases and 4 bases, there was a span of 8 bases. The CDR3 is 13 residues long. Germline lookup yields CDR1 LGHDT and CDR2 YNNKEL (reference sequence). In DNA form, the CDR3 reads TGTGCCAGCAGCCAACCTCGGGGCTATGGCTACACCTTC. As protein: CASSQPRGYGYTF.

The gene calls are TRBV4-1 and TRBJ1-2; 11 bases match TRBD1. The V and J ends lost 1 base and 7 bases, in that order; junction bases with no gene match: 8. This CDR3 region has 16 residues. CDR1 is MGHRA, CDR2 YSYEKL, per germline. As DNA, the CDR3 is TGCGCCAGCAGCCAAGTGAGGGACAGGGGGAAGATTGGCTACACCTTC. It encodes CASSQVRDRGKIGYTF.

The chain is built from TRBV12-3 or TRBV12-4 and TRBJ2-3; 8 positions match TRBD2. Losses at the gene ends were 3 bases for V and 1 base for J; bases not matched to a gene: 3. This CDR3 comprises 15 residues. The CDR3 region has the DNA TGTGCCAGCAGTTTGCGGGAGGAAGGCACAGATACGCAGTATTTT. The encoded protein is CASSLREEGTDTQYF.

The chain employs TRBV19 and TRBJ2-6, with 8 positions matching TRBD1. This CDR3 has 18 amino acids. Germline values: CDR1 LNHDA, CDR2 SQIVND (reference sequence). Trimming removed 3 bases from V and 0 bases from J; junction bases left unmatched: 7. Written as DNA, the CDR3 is TGTGCCAGTAGTATCCCGGGACAGGATTTCTCTGGGGCCAACGTCCTGACTTTC. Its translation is CASSIPGQDFSGANVLTF.

The CDR3 loop reads CASRRQGSTYGYTF. CDR3 DNA: TGTGCCAGCAGGAGACAGGGGTCCACCTATGGCTACACCTTC. The V call is TRBV28, the J call TRBJ1-2; 8 bases map to TRBD1. The germline V gene encodes CDR1 MDHEN and CDR2 SYDVKM. Germline trimming cut 6 bases from V and 4 bases from J; bases unmatched to any gene: 7. The CDR3 sequence is 14 residues long.

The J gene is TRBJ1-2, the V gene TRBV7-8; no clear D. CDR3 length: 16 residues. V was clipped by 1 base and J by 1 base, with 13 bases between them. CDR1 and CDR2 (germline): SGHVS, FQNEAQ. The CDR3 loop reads CASSLEGRRLNYGYTF. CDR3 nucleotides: TGTGCCAGCAGCTTAGAGGGCAGGCGTCTTAACTATGGCTACACCTTC.